These 25 T cell receptor beta chains originate from one sample sequenced in a study of vaccination effects on CD4 cells after COVID-19. Expansion with viral peptide pools was applied to antigen-specific CD4+ T cells by the ViraFEST assay prior to sequencing. A roughly 11-day culture period preceded the isolation of CD4+ T cells. Two-dose BNT162b2 or mRNA-1273 vaccination was given to participants. No antigens are known for them. The protocol was immunoSEQ multiplex PCR, while the TCRdb copy is restricted to in-frame clones and leaves out a portion. The sample carries roughly 70,000 clones, just under 75% recorded once. Material: CD4+ T cells from PBMCs cultured with HCoV-229E spike peptides, obtained after COVID-19 vaccination. The receptors were sampled from a human donor who received a COVID-19 vaccine.

The V and J genes are TRBV18 and TRBJ2-1, with D maybe TRBD1 (7 bases). V shed 0 bases and J shed 0 bases, with 18 bases lying between them. The germline gives CDR1 KGHSH, CDR2 LQKENI. CDR3 length: 19 residues. The CDR3 DNA sequence: TGTGCCAGCTCACCACCCCGCCCAGGGGGGTTGAGCTCCTACAATGAGCAGTTCTTC. Translated: CASSPPRPGGLSSYNEQFF.

In DNA form, the CDR3 reads TGCGCCAGCAGCCAAGTGTACAGGATGAACACTGAAGCTTTCTTT. This codes for CASSQVYRMNTEAFF. The chain joins TRBV4-3 to TRBJ1-1, with a possible D match to TRBD1 (5 bases). Germline V gene lookup returns CDR1 LGHNA and CDR2 YSLEER. Trimming stripped 1 base from V and 0 bases from J, with 9 bases between. This CDR3 has 15 amino acids.

The chain links TRBV4-1 to TRBJ1-4; 8 positions match TRBD1. Germline CDR1 and CDR2: MGHRA and YSYEKL. CDR3 length: 14 amino acids. The trim removed 3 bases at V and 4 bases at J, leaving 1 base unmatched. The CDR3 bases are TGCGCCAGCAGCCAGGACAGGGATAATGAAAAACTGTTTTTT. Its translation is CASSQDRDNEKLFF.

The rearrangement joins TRBV4-3 to TRBJ1-5; a weak D match, TRBD1 (5 bases). The CDR3 spans 15 residues. V lost 0 bases and J 5 bases, leaving 11 bases between the germline ends. CDR1 and CDR2 (germline): LGHNA, YSLEER. The CDR3: CASSQENGGDQPQHF. In nucleotides, the CDR3 is TGCGCCAGCAGCCAAGAAAATGGGGGGGATCAGCCCCAGCATTTT.

J is TRBJ2-7 and V is TRBV4-3, with D possibly matching TRBD2 (6 bases). CDR3 length: 15 amino acids. Per germline, CDR1 LGHNA and CDR2 YSLEER. Trimming stripped 4 bases from V and 3 bases from J, with 16 bases between. CDR3: CASSPSVRGGYEQYV. DNA of the CDR3: TGCGCCAGCAGCCCTTCGGTCCGGGGAGGCTACGAGCAGTACGTC.

This chain links TRBV6-2 or TRBV6-3 with TRBJ2-3; D remains unclear. Germline loops: CDR1 MNHEY, CDR2 SVGEGT. CDR3 length: 15 amino acids. V was clipped by 2 bases and J by 0 bases, with 9 bases between them. This chain's CDR3 is CASSYQSKSTDTQYF. The CDR3 coding sequence is TGTGCCAGCAGTTACCAGTCTAAGAGCACAGATACGCAGTATTTT.

The chain couples TRBV11-2 to TRBJ2-3, with D perhaps matching TRBD1 or TRBD2 (5 bases each). V was cut by 5 bases and J by 2 bases, with 14 bases left in between. CDR3 length: 15 amino acids. CDR1 and CDR2 (germline): SGHAT, FQNNGV. The CDR3 loop reads CASSRGAPFTDTQYF. The CDR3 DNA is TGTGCCAGCAGCCGAGGGGCGCCATTCACAGATACGCAGTATTTT.

This clone was observed a single time. This chain connects TRBV7-2 to TRBJ2-5, with 13 bases identical to TRBD2. From germline, CDR1 is SGHTA and CDR2 FQGNSA. This CDR3 is built from 15 residues. V shed 5 bases, J shed 5 bases, and the junction held 5 bases outside the gene matches. This CDR3 is CASSPLAGGRETQYF. CDR3 DNA sequence: TGTGCCAGCAGCCCACTAGCGGGGGGGCGTGAGACCCAGTACTTC.

This rearrangement joins TRBV28 to TRBJ2-7, with D unresolved. Trimming pared 6 bases from V and 4 bases from J, leaving 13 bases between. Germline CDR1 is MDHEN and CDR2 is SYDVKM. CDR3 length: 13 residues. The CDR3, as DNA: TGTGCCAGCAGCCCAGCAGGTGATTACGAGCAGTACGTC. Residues: CASSPAGDYEQYV.

V usage is TRBV28 and J usage is TRBJ2-7; D may be TRBD1 (6 bases). Trimming left V 6 bases short and J 0 bases short, with 6 bases between. Germline loops: CDR1 MDHEN, CDR2 SYDVKM. This CDR3 spans 12 amino acids. As DNA, the CDR3 is TGTGCCAGCAGAGGGGGCTCCTACGAGCAGTACGTC. It codes for CASRGGSYEQYV.

The chain has TRBV6-5 and TRBJ1-5; D gene ambiguous. V shed 10 bases and J shed 4 bases, with 20 bases lying between them. The CDR3 is 15 amino acids. Germline values: CDR1 MNHEY, CDR2 SVGAGI. The CDR3 sequence: CATKKDPAPNQPQHF. The CDR3 nucleotides read TGTGCCACCAAAAAAGACCCCGCCCCGAATCAGCCCCAGCATTTT.

The chain combines TRBV6-5 with TRBJ2-7; D may be TRBD2 (6 bases). CDR1 is MNHEY and CDR2 is SVGAGI in the germline V gene. The CDR3 loop spans 14 amino acids. As DNA, the CDR3 is TGTGCCAGCTGTTATGGGCTAGCGTCCTACGAGCAGTACGTC. Protein product: CASCYGLASYEQYV.

This rearrangement joins TRBV30 to TRBJ1-3; unclear D gene. The CDR3 covers 15 residues. Germline V CDR1 and CDR2: GTSNPN, SVGIG (reference sequence). With 1 base removed from V and 4 bases from J, the gap between germline ends came to 14 bases. CDR3 sequence: CAWSGNSLSGNTIYF. In nucleotides, the CDR3 is TGTGCCTGGAGTGGTAACAGCCTTTCCGGAAACACCATATATTTT.

This clone appeared a few times. This same CDR3 is encoded by further DNA sequences in the sample. V gene TRBV28 combines with J gene TRBJ1-2; perhaps TRBD1 as D (5 bases). Trimming removed 3 bases at V and 8 bases at J, with 10 bases between. CDR1 and CDR2 from the germline V gene are MDHEN and SYDVKM. CDR3 length: 12 amino acids. The CDR3 region is CASSLGQGGYTF. For the CDR3, the DNA is TGTGCCAGCAGTTTGGGGCAGGGCGGCTACACCTTC.

The rearrangement joins TRBV28 to TRBJ2-7; D tentatively fits TRBD1 or TRBD2 (5 bases each). V was trimmed by 4 bases and J by 2 bases, leaving 12 bases between them. The V gene's germline CDR1 is MDHEN and CDR2 SYDVKM. The CDR3 has 14 amino acids. The CDR3 bases are TGTGCCAGCAGTTACTCGGGACCCCCCTACGAGCAGTACGTC. It translates to CASSYSGPPYEQYV.

The genes are TRBV6-5 and TRBJ1-2, with 8 bases identical to TRBD1. J was trimmed by 4 bases and V by 4 bases; bases with no gene match: 5. The CDR3 covers 14 residues. Germline assignment: CDR1 MNHEY and CDR2 SVGAGI. The CDR3 protein is CASSSGQGGYGYTF. CDR3 bases: TGTGCCAGCAGTTCCGGACAGGGTGGCTATGGCTACACCTTC.

V usage is TRBV7-9 and J usage is TRBJ2-1; no clear D gene. The V end lost 5 bases, the J end lost 7 bases, and 18 bases lay between the germline ends. CDR1 SEHNR and CDR2 FQNEAQ come from the germline V gene (reference sequence). This CDR3 is built from 15 residues. CDR3 DNA: TGTGCCAGCAGCCCCCCGTTTAGGTTTGGGAATGAGCAGTTCTTC. Its protein product is CASSPPFRFGNEQFF.

This clone was seen a handful of times. This chain links TRBV2 with TRBJ1-5; TRBD1 might be the D (6 bases). There are 15 residues in the CDR3. Per the germline V gene, CDR1 is SNHLY and CDR2 is FYNNEI. V lost 5 bases and J 0 bases, leaving 11 bases between the germline ends. The CDR3 DNA reads as TGTGCCAGCAGTCCTGGACAGAATAGCAATCAGCCCCAGCATTTT. Amino acid sequence: CASSPGQNSNQPQHF.

The chain recombines TRBV6-5 with TRBJ1-2, with unresolved D. The V and J ends lost 4 bases and 8 bases respectively, with 17 bases between them. The CDR3 sequence is 14 residues long. Germline CDR1 MNHEY, CDR2 SVGAGI. The CDR3 DNA is TGTGCCAGCAGTTCAGGCCCAGTCGTCCTCGGCTACACCTTC. It translates to CASSSGPVVLGYTF.

V usage is TRBV6-2 or TRBV6-3 and J usage is TRBJ2-5, with D maybe TRBD2 (6 bases). Germline lookup yields CDR1 MNHEY and CDR2 SVGEGT. There are 15 residues in the CDR3. Trimming shortened V by 2 bases and J by 1 base, and 11 bases separated the two germline ends. CDR3 sequence reads: CASSYHTAGQETQYF. The CDR3 bases are TGTGCCAGCAGTTACCATACAGCGGGCCAAGAGACCCAGTACTTC.

This clone was seen a few times. The chain is built from TRBV9 and TRBJ2-1, with D tentatively TRBD2 (6 bases). Per germline, CDR1 SGDLS and CDR2 YYNGEE. Trimming removed 7 bases from V and 5 bases from J, with 13 bases in between. The CDR3 is 13 residues long. In DNA form, the CDR3 reads TGTGCCAGCGGATTACGGGGGAACAATGAGCAGTTCTTC. Protein: CASGLRGNNEQFF. The entire variable domain, with the rest obtained from reference TRBV9 and TRBJ2-1, is as follows: DSGVTQTPKHLITATGQRVTLRCSPRSGDLSVYWYQQSLDQGLQFLIQYYNGEERAKGNILERFSAQQFPDLHSELNLSSLELGDSALYFCASGLRGNNEQFFGPGTRLTVL.

This clone was detected a few times. V usage is TRBV5-1 and J usage is TRBJ1-2, with a tentative D call TRBD1 (5 bases). Germline CDR1 is SGHRS and CDR2 is YFSETQ. CDR3 length equals 13 residues. Trimming removed 0 bases from V and 7 bases from J, with 10 bases in between. CDR3 residues: CASSLVGARGYTF. The CDR3 DNA is TGCGCCAGCAGCTTGGTAGGGGCGCGTGGCTACACCTTC.

The chain combines TRBV9 with TRBJ2-5; D is perhaps TRBD1 (6 bases). The CDR3 sequence is 16 residues long. The ends were cut back, 0 bases at V and 7 bases at J, with 19 bases in the middle. The germline V gene encodes CDR1 SGDLS and CDR2 YYNGEE. CDR3 coding DNA: TGTGCCAGCAGCGTAGCCTCTTGGACAGCGCTCGGGACCCAGTACTTC. Translated: CASSVASWTALGTQYF. Drawing the rest from reference TRBV9 and TRBJ2-5, the complete variable domain is DSGVTQTPKHLITATGQRVTLRCSPRSGDLSVYWYQQSLDQGLQFLIQYYNGEERAKGNILERFSAQQFPDLHSELNLSSLELGDSALYFCASSVASWTALGTQYFGPGTRLLVL.

The V gene is TRBV5-1, the J gene TRBJ2-5; unclear D gene. The germline V gene encodes CDR1 SGHRS and CDR2 YFSETQ. Trimming left V 5 bases short and J 5 bases short, with 10 bases between. CDR3 length: 12 residues. The CDR3 region is CASRWSAETQYF. CDR3 DNA: TGCGCCAGCAGATGGTCGGCTGAGACCCAGTACTTC. Looking up the rest from reference TRBV5-1 and TRBJ2-5 gives the full variable domain: KAGVTQTPRYLIKTRGQQVTLSCSPISGHRSVSWYQQTPGQGLQFLFEYFSETQRNKGNFPGRFSGRQFSNSRSEMNVSTLELGDSALYLCASRWSAETQYFGPGTRLLVL.

This chain joins TRBV6-2 or TRBV6-3 and TRBJ2-1; TRBD2 might be the D (5 bases). Germline V gives CDR1 MNHEY, CDR2 SVGEGT. Trimming stripped 6 bases from V and 0 bases from J, with 15 bases between. CDR3 length: 16 amino acids. This CDR3 is CASSPSPGSSYNEQFF. Here the CDR3 DNA reads TGTGCCAGCAGCCCTTCCCCGGGGAGCTCCTACAATGAGCAGTTCTTC.